The present T cell receptor beta chain was sequenced within a study of T cell responses to AZD1222 COVID-19 vaccine. CDR1 is MNHEY and CDR2 is SVGEGT in the germline V gene. V was shortened by 0 bases and J by 4 bases, with 9 bases between the two germline ends. The CDR3 consists of 14 residues. Points from the study as a whole: Without day 14 samples, only post-peak T cell repertoires were studied. Spike-specific TCR breadth and depth went up after people got two AZD1222 doses. Females made up more of the donors, who were largely white British, and clonal diversity may have come out too low.

The table came from immunoSEQ multiplex PCR; TCRdb's copy has only in-frame clones and leaves some out. The data show about 190,000 clones, over 80% seen once. Of note for this clone: Its antigen is not identified.

This sample comprised peripheral blood, obtained on day 0 of MenACWY control vaccination. The sequence was collected from an adult in good health. V and J are TRBV6-2 or TRBV6-3 and TRBJ1-2, with no clear D. The CDR3, as DNA: TGTGCCAGCAGTTACTCGACACCTCTCTATGGCTACACCTTC. It yields the protein CASSYSTPLYGYTF.